What follows describes a single T cell receptor (beta chain). These data come from a study of blood T cell repertoires in COVID-19. The CDR3 consists of 15 residues. The germline V gene encodes CDR1 SNHLY and CDR2 FYNNEI. Trimming took 7 bases from V and 5 from J, leaving 18 bases between them. Sequenced by immunoSEQ multiplex PCR; TCRdb stores in-frame clones only, minus some. The sample has some 400,000 clones, around 92% seen once. This rearrangement joins TRBV2 to TRBJ1-5; weak D call: TRBD1 (6 bases). The sequenced sample consisted of PBMCs or T cells enriched from blood (not recorded which). This TCR was sampled from a woman between 25 and 40 years old who had recovered from COVID-19. The CDR3 reads CASKQEGGFDQPQHF. CDR3 sequence (DNA): TGTGCCAGCAAACAAGAGGGGGGGTTCGATCAGCCCCAGCATTTT.